This TCR beta chain was recorded in a study of a mutant IDH1 vaccine in newly diagnosed glioma. Study-level background: Either 4-6 weeks after radiotherapy alone or alongside temozolomide, vaccination was begun. Most patients had received both radiotherapy and temozolomide, the prior options being radiotherapy, temozolomide, or both.

Documented time point: week 5, during vaccination. One vaccine dose held 300 ug of mutant IDH1 20-mer peptide and came with topical imiquimod. Sequencing was performed with immunoSEQ multiplex PCR; in TCRdb, only in-frame clones are kept and a portion is missing. The data hold fewer than 70,000 clones, with 80% to 90% observed a single time. Concerning this clone itself: The antigen is unknown.

The CDR3 consists of 14 residues. The ends were cut back, 6 bases at V and 0 bases at J, with 12 bases in the middle. Per germline, CDR1 SNHLY and CDR2 FYNNEI. The V and J genes are TRBV2 and TRBJ2-7, with no clear D. The origin of this receptor is a woman aged 35 to 49 with glioma. The source material was PBMCs, sampled from a glioma patient whose treatment included an IDH1 peptide vaccine. The CDR3 DNA reads TGTGCCAGCAGACGGACCATTAACTCCTACGAGCAGTACTTC. This encodes CASRRTINSYEQYF.